A single sample is the source of the 26 T cell receptor beta chains below, sequenced in a study of CD8+CD57+ T cells in acquired aplastic anemia. The template used for profiling TCR beta VDJ and CDR3 was genomic DNA. Using its own MiXCR run on the reads, TCRdb lists one record per CDR3 protein. The table includes hundreds of thousands of distinct CDR3 sequences, around three fifths detected once. Individuals selected for sequencing had exhibited CD8+CD57+ cell expansion on flow cytometry. What was sequenced was sorted CD4+, CD8+, or CD8+CD57+ T cells (not recorded which) from PBMCs. Receptors were obtained from a human donor with aplastic anemia.

This chain uses TRBV2 with TRBJ2-5, with 11 bases matching TRBD2. The J segment lost 5 bases and the V segment lost 4 bases, leaving 6 bases of the junction unmatched. This CDR3 spans 15 amino acids. CDR1 SNHLY and CDR2 FYNNEI come from the germline V gene. CDR3 loop: CASSAIAGGHETQYF. CDR3 nucleotide sequence: TGTGCCAGCAGTGCCATAGCGGGGGGGCATGAGACCCAGTACTTC.

The rearrangement links TRBV15 to TRBJ2-7; D ambiguous. The CDR3 has 11 residues. Trimming cost V 5 bases and J 7 bases, with 9 bases left between them. Germline CDR1 LNHNV, CDR2 YYDKDF (reference sequence). The CDR3 region has the DNA TGTGCCACCAGCCTCGGCCAAGAGCAGTACTTC. Translating it yields CATSLGQEQYF.

Comments on this clonotype: Because the CDR3's place on the DNA is in doubt, the DNA is left out and the CDR3 is given as listed by TCRdb. This chain joins TRBV25-1 and TRBJ1-1; TRBD1, the table's D call, was not compared with the DNA. The CDR3 totals 20 residues, both ends included. Germline V lookup: CDR1 MGHDK, CDR2 SYGVNS. The CDR3 sequence is CASADPDRGRETQYFGPAFF.

This clonotype was detected only once. The chain recombines TRBV19 with TRBJ2-1; 8 bases align to TRBD2. Germline lookup yields CDR1 LNHDA and CDR2 SQIVND (reference sequence). CDR3 length equals 15 residues. J lost 1 base, V lost 8 bases, and 7 bases had no gene match. The CDR3 DNA reads as TGTGCCAGTTTCTCAAGCGGGGGATCCTACAATGAGCAGTTCTTC. Its translation is CASFSSGGSYNEQFF.

The CDR3 region is CAISEPKLGQIHYGYTF. Here the CDR3 DNA reads TGTGCCATCAGTGAGCCTAAACTGGGACAGATCCACTATGGCTACACCTTC. The chain joins TRBV10-3 to TRBJ1-2, with 7 bases identical to TRBD1. CDR3 size: 17 residues. The J segment lost 3 bases and the V segment lost 2 bases, leaving 12 bases of the junction unmatched. Germline V gene lookup returns CDR1 ENHRY and CDR2 SYGVKD.

V usage is TRBV15 and J usage is TRBJ2-5; D may be TRBD1 (5 bases). The length of the CDR3 is 14 residues. Trimming took 4 bases from V and 5 from J, leaving 14 bases between them. The V gene's germline CDR1 is LNHNV and CDR2 YYDKDF (reference sequence). In DNA form, the CDR3 reads TGTGCCACCAGCAAAAAGGACATTCTCGAGACCCAGTACTTC. Translated: CATSKKDILETQYF.

Many counts were recorded for this clonotype. The chain employs TRBV9 and TRBJ2-1; D remains ambiguous. V was pared by 0 bases and J by 2 bases, with 9 bases between. Germline V lookup: CDR1 SGDLS, CDR2 YYNGEE. The CDR3 spans 15 residues. CDR3 residues: CASSVVGTAYNEQFF. For the CDR3, the DNA is TGTGCCAGCAGCGTAGTTGGCACAGCCTACAATGAGCAGTTCTTC.

This clonotype appeared a few times. The rearrangement uses TRBV7-9 and TRBJ2-3; tentative D call: TRBD2 (6 bases). Germline values: CDR1 SEHNR, CDR2 FQNEAQ (reference sequence). The V and J ends lost 3 bases and 0 bases respectively, with 7 bases between them. The CDR3 covers 14 residues. As DNA, the CDR3 is TGTGCCAGCAGCTTTGGGACTAGCACAGATACGCAGTATTTT. Its translation is CASSFGTSTDTQYF.

V and J are TRBV11-2 and TRBJ2-2, with D maybe TRBD1 (6 bases). The CDR3 sequence is 13 residues long. With 3 bases removed from V and 8 bases from J, the gap between germline ends came to 10 bases. Germline CDR1 and CDR2: SGHAT and FQNNGV. CDR3 sequence: CASSFPGTGELFF. CDR3 coding DNA: TGTGCCAGCAGCTTCCCCGGGACAGGGGAGCTGTTTTTT.

The J gene is TRBJ2-3, the V gene TRBV5-1; tentative D call: TRBD1 (6 bases). This CDR3 has 15 amino acids. The ends were cut back, 3 bases at V and 0 bases at J, with 11 bases in the middle. Germline V gives CDR1 SGHRS, CDR2 YFSETQ. The CDR3 is CASSSNRASTDTQYF. In DNA, the CDR3 is TGCGCCAGCAGCTCCAACAGGGCTAGCACAGATACGCAGTATTTT.

V usage is TRBV25-1 and J usage is TRBJ1-2; D is ambiguous. Germline loops: CDR1 MGHDK, CDR2 SYGVNS. V lost 5 bases and J 7 bases, leaving 11 bases between the germline ends. The CDR3 totals 12 residues. The CDR3 region is CASSWGKGGYTF. CDR3 in DNA: TGTGCCAGCAGTTGGGGAAAGGGTGGCTACACCTTC.

The J gene is TRBJ1-1, the V gene TRBV20-1; D might be TRBD1 (6 bases). Trimming removed 5 bases from V and 5 bases from J, with 12 bases in between. CDR3 size: 12 residues. Germline V CDR1 and CDR2: DFQATT, SNEGSKA (reference sequence). The CDR3 coding sequence is TGCAGTGCTTCAACGCAGGGGACTGAAGCTTTCTTT. This translates into CSASTQGTEAFF.

The chain combines TRBV12-3 or TRBV12-4 with TRBJ2-1, with D perhaps TRBD1 (7 bases). Trimming shortened V by 4 bases and J by 2 bases, and 15 bases separated the two germline ends. The CDR3 length is 16 residues. CDR3 sequence (DNA): TGTGCCAGCAGTTACTTGGAGGGACAGCCCTACAATGAGCAGTTCTTC. The encoded protein is CASSYLEGQPYNEQFF.

V usage is TRBV20-1 and J usage is TRBJ1-1; possibly TRBD1 for D (5 bases). Trimming stripped 3 bases from V and 3 bases from J, with 8 bases between. Germline V gives CDR1 DFQATT, CDR2 SNEGSKA (reference sequence). This CDR3 has 12 amino acids. In nucleotides, the CDR3 is TGCAGTGCTAGGGGGGGGGACACTGAAGCTTTCTTT. It yields the protein CSARGGDTEAFF.

The V and J genes are TRBV20-1 and TRBJ2-2, with TRBD2 matching 10 bases. CDR1 DFQATT and CDR2 SNEGSKA come from the germline V gene (reference sequence). CDR3 length: 13 residues. V was pared by 4 bases and J by 8 bases, with 4 bases of the junction left unmatched. The chain's CDR3 is CSATRGLAGELFF. The CDR3 DNA reads as TGCAGTGCTACTCGGGGACTAGCGGGGGAGCTGTTTTTT.

This clonotype was counted at least ten times. The chain employs TRBV20-1 and TRBJ1-4; the D gene is possibly TRBD1 (5 bases). This CDR3 spans 13 amino acids. V lost 6 bases and J lost 4, with 12 bases in between. Germline values: CDR1 DFQATT, CDR2 SNEGSKA (reference sequence). The CDR3 DNA reads TGCAGTGCGATGGGGGAGGTTAATGAAAAACTGTTTTTT. As protein: CSAMGEVNEKLFF.

The J gene is TRBJ1-4, the V gene TRBV5-1, with 10 nucleotides matching TRBD1. This CDR3 region has 16 residues. Unmatched junction bases numbered 4, after V lost 1 base and J lost 4 bases. Germline lookup yields CDR1 SGHRS and CDR2 YFSETQ. In DNA form, the CDR3 reads TGCGCCAGCAGCTTGACCGGACAGGGGGGTAATGAAAAACTGTTTTTT. It encodes CASSLTGQGGNEKLFF.

The chain recombines TRBV6-5 with TRBJ2-5, with 12 positions matching TRBD2. The V gene end was trimmed by 3 bases and the J gene end by 4 bases; junction bases not matched to a gene: 9. The CDR3 length is 17 residues. Germline V lookup: CDR1 MNHEY, CDR2 SVGAGI. In nucleotides, the CDR3 is TGTGCCAGCAGTTATGGGGGGCTAGCGGGAGGGGGAGAGACCCAGTACTTC. Protein: CASSYGGLAGGGETQYF.

This chain joins TRBV20-1 and TRBJ2-3; possibly TRBD2 for D (6 bases). The germline V gene encodes CDR1 DFQATT and CDR2 SNEGSKA (reference sequence). The V gene lost 0 bases and the J gene lost 2 bases, with 9 bases spanning the gap. CDR3 length equals 14 residues. DNA for the CDR3: TGCAGTGCTAGAGAGGCGGGATTCACAGATACGCAGTATTTT. This gives the protein CSAREAGFTDTQYF.

This sequence joins TRBV20-1 and TRBJ2-7, with 7 bases aligning to TRBD1. The CDR3 runs 16 residues. J was trimmed by 2 bases and V by 3 bases; bases with no gene match: 13. Germline V gene sequence: CDR1 DFQATT, CDR2 SNEGSKA (reference sequence). CDR3 DNA: TGCAGTGCTAGTTTGACAGGGTCTCTAGGAACCTACGAGCAGTACTTC. This translates into CSASLTGSLGTYEQYF.

With regard to this clonotype: Mismatch with germline at one junction end may stem from a read error. The rearrangement joins TRBV6-5 to TRBJ1-2; D ambiguous. Germline V gene data show CDR1 as MNHEY and CDR2 as SVGAGI. The CDR3 totals 14 residues. The CDR3 is CDSSYSGTNYGYTF. The CDR3 DNA reads TGTGACAGCAGTTACTCTGGCACAAACTATGGCTACACCTTC.

The rearrangement uses TRBV7-2 and TRBJ1-6; D is unresolved. Germline V gene data show CDR1 as SGHTA and CDR2 as FQGNSA. V was cut by 2 bases and J by 6 bases, with 11 bases left in between. CDR3 length: 15 amino acids. Here the CDR3 DNA reads TGTGCCAGCAGCTTAACCACGGCAGTTAATTCACCCCTCCACTTT. Residues: CASSLTTAVNSPLHF.

This chain connects TRBV14 to TRBJ2-7; no reliable D call. The CDR3 covers 14 residues. The germline gives CDR1 SGHDN, CDR2 FVKESK. V lost 1 base, J lost 1 base, and 8 bases lay in between. As DNA, the CDR3 is TGTGCCAGCAGCCAAGTGGGTTTATCCTACGAGCAGTACTTC. Translation: CASSQVGLSYEQYF.

This clonotype was detected once. The chain combines TRBV10-3 with TRBJ1-1, with D possibly TRBD1 on 5 matching bases. Germline CDR1 and CDR2: ENHRY and SYGVKD. V dropped 8 bases and J dropped 6 bases, with 16 bases sitting between them. The CDR3 is made up of 13 amino acids. The CDR3: CAIGGVGDAEAFF. CDR3 nucleotide sequence: TGTGCCATCGGTGGTGTAGGGGACGCTGAAGCTTTCTTT.

The V and J genes are TRBV20-1 and TRBJ2-1; TRBD2 might be the D (6 bases). CDR1 DFQATT and CDR2 SNEGSKA come from the germline V gene (reference sequence). The CDR3 has 13 residues. Trimming removed 5 bases from V and 9 bases from J, with 17 bases in between. The CDR3 sequence is CSAGKDGAGEQFF. The CDR3 nucleotides read TGCAGTGCTGGAAAGGACGGAGCGGGTGAGCAGTTCTTC.

The gene calls are TRBV9 and TRBJ2-7, with TRBD2 as a possible D gene (7 bases). Trimming removed 4 bases at V and 0 bases at J, with 14 bases between. Looked up from germline, CDR1 is SGDLS and CDR2 is YYNGEE. The CDR3 length is 15 residues. The CDR3 region has the DNA TGTGCCAGCAGCCCGAAGGGGGGGCTCTCCTACGAGCAGTACTTC. Encoded protein: CASSPKGGLSYEQYF.